This TCR beta chain emerged from a study of cytomegalovirus exposure and HLA in healthy donors. Primers included in the PCR were 60 Vbeta and 13 Jbeta primers. Here immunoSEQ multiplex PCR was the method, and the copy in TCRdb shows in-frame clones only, minus some. The data hold approximately 100,000 clones, with about four fifths observed a single time. Germline assignment: CDR1 LNHDA and CDR2 SQIVND (reference sequence). After removal of 8 bases from V and 2 bases from J, the junction contained 7 bases not matched to a gene. This CDR3 has 14 residues. This TCR was recovered from a woman aged 40 to 50 in good health and CMV-seronegative. The J gene is TRBJ2-3, the V gene TRBV19; 7 bases map to TRBD1. The material sequenced was PBMCs. The CDR3 loop reads CASQTGSFTDTQYF. The CDR3 DNA reads TGTGCCAGTCAGACAGGGTCCTTCACAGATACGCAGTATTTT.